The rows below give T cell receptor beta chains drawn from one sample of a study of T cells after yellow fever vaccination. Using its own MiXCR run on the 5' RACE reads, TCRdb lists one record per CDR3 protein. The data show about 25,000 distinct CDR3 sequences, about 5.5% seen once. This material consisted of PBMCs, either bulk or a sorted T-cell subset (CD4+, CD8+, memory, or dextramer-sorted; not recorded which), taken 15 days after the yellow fever booster vaccination. The origin of the receptors is a man aged 30-40 years who received the YFV17D yellow fever vaccine. CDR3s include the opening cysteine and the closing phenylalanine or tryptophan. Fields, in order: J gene, V gene, clone size, D gene, CDR3 DNA, CDR3 protein. A D gene is named only where the DNA matches it firmly. Clone size is shown for a subset of rows, as once, few, many or a class of expanded clone.

J: TRBJ2-7; V: TRBV3-1; size: many; D: TRBD2; DNA: TGTGCCAGCAGCCGTGCGGTAGCGGGAGCCGAGCAGTACTTC; CDR3: CASSRAVAGAEQYF
J: TRBJ2-5; V: TRBV20-1; size: .; D: TRBD1; DNA: TGCAGTGCTGATAGGTACAGGGGTGGCCAAGAGACCCAGTACTTC; CDR3: CSADRYRGGQETQYF
J: TRBJ2-3; V: TRBV6-1; size: many; D: TRBD2; DNA: TGTGCCAGCAGTCCTAGCGGGGTTAGCACAGATACGCAGTATTTT; CDR3: CASSPSGVSTDTQYF
J: TRBJ1-1; V: TRBV12-3/TRBV12-4; size: many; D: .; DNA: TGTGCCAGCAGTGCCAAGGGGAACACTGAAGCTTTCTTT; CDR3: CASSAKGNTEAFF
J: TRBJ2-1; V: TRBV7-9; size: many; D: TRBD2; DNA: TGTGCCAGCAGCGGTGGGAGGGCGAATGAGCAGTTCTTC; CDR3: CASSGGRANEQFF
J: TRBJ2-3; V: TRBV11-3; size: .; D: TRBD1; DNA: TGTGCCAGCAGCCTAGTGGGACAGGCAGATACGCAGTATTTT; CDR3: CASSLVGQADTQYF
J: TRBJ1-3; V: TRBV4-2; size: many; D: .; DNA: TGTGCCAGCAGCCAGGATGGAGGTTACTCCGACTCTGGAAACACCATATATTTT; CDR3: CASSQDGGYSDSGNTIYF
J: TRBJ2-7; V: TRBV2; size: many; D: .; DNA: TGTGCCAGCAGTGACCGGACGGTCGAGCAGTACTTC; CDR3: CASSDRTVEQYF
J: TRBJ2-3; V: TRBV6-5; size: many; D: .; DNA: TGTGCCAGCAGCCCCTGGGGAGGAGGCACAGATACGCAGTATTTT; CDR3: CASSPWGGGTDTQYF
J: TRBJ2-7; V: TRBV7-9; size: many; D: .; DNA: TGTGCCAGCAGCTTAGACGCGGGTGCCTCCTACGAGCAGTACTTC; CDR3: CASSLDAGASYEQYF
J: TRBJ2-1; V: TRBV20-1; size: many; D: TRBD2; DNA: TGCAGTGCCAACCAGCCGGGAGGCCCTTTGAATGAGCAGTTCTTC; CDR3: CSANQPGGPLNEQFF
J: TRBJ1-2; V: TRBV29-1; size: many; D: .; DNA: TGCAGCGTTGGATCCTCGACAGGCAACTATGGCTACACCTTC; CDR3: CSVGSSTGNYGYTF
J: TRBJ1-4; V: TRBV28; size: many; D: .; DNA: TGTGCCAGCAGACCCGGGGGGACGGCTGAAAAACTGTTTTTT; CDR3: CASRPGGTAEKLFF
J: TRBJ2-5; V: TRBV20-1; size: many; D: TRBD2; DNA: TGCAGTGCTAGTCAGCGGGGGGGAGAGACCCAGTACTTC; CDR3: CSASQRGGETQYF
J: TRBJ1-3; V: TRBV7-9; size: many; D: .; DNA: TGTGCCAGCAGCTCGGGGTCAGGAAACACCATATATTTT; CDR3: CASSSGSGNTIYF
J: TRBJ2-3; V: TRBV5-4; size: many; D: .; DNA: TGTGCCAGCAGCTTGGGGAGTATGGCAGATACGCAGTATTTT; CDR3: CASSLGSMADTQYF
J: TRBJ2-7; V: TRBV29-1; size: many; D: .; DNA: TGCAGCGTTATCGGACAGCATTCCTACGAGCAGTACTTC; CDR3: CSVIGQHSYEQYF
J: TRBJ1-1; V: TRBV5-4; size: .; D: TRBD1; DNA: TGTGCCAGCAGCCCCGGATCCGGGACAGGGGTGAACACTGAAGCTTTCTTT; CDR3: CASSPGSGTGVNTEAFF
J: TRBJ2-7; V: TRBV7-2; size: many; D: TRBD2; DNA: TGTGCCAGCAGCCCCAAGGGCGGGAGTTGGTACGAGCAGTACTTC; CDR3: CASSPKGGSWYEQYF
J: TRBJ2-5; V: TRBV6-1; size: many; D: TRBD2; DNA: TGTGCCAGCAGCCCTCAAGCACTAGCGCAACAAGAGACCCAGTACTTC; CDR3: CASSPQALAQQETQYF
J: TRBJ2-1; V: TRBV9; size: many; D: TRBD2; DNA: TGTGCCAGCAGCGTAGGCCCAGCGGGAAGGGGGCAGTTCTTC; CDR3: CASSVGPAGRGQFF
J: TRBJ1-1; V: TRBV7-9; size: .; D: TRBD1; DNA: TGTGCCAGCAGCCTACAGGGGGCGGTTGAAGCTTTCTTT; CDR3: CASSLQGAVEAFF
J: TRBJ2-1; V: TRBV5-1; size: many; D: TRBD2; DNA: TGCGCCAGCAGCTTAGTAGCGGGAGGATACAATGAGCAGTTCTTC; CDR3: CASSLVAGGYNEQFF
J: TRBJ1-2; V: TRBV5-1; size: many; D: .; DNA: TGCGCCAGCAGGCTGAATGAGGGCTATGGCTACACCTTC; CDR3: CASRLNEGYGYTF
J: TRBJ2-7; V: TRBV28; size: many; D: .; DNA: TGTGCCAGCAGTTTAGGGACTGGGAGCTCCTACGAGCAGTACTTC; CDR3: CASSLGTGSSYEQYF
J: TRBJ1-2; V: TRBV20-1; size: medium-sized; D: TRBD1; DNA: TGCAGTGCCCCAGGGGGCCATGGCTACACCTTC; CDR3: CSAPGGHGYTF
J: TRBJ2-3; V: TRBV5-1; size: many; D: .; DNA: TGCGCCAGCAGCCCCCGACGAAAGAGTGCTAGCACAGATACGCAGTATTTT; CDR3: CASSPRRKSASTDTQYF
J: TRBJ2-4; V: TRBV6-5; size: many; D: .; DNA: TGTGCCAGCAGTTACGGAGACAACCTTAAAAACATTCAGTACTTC; CDR3: CASSYGDNLKNIQYF
J: TRBJ1-4; V: TRBV10-3; size: .; D: .; DNA: TGTGCCATCGGATCCAGGCAACGGAGTATGAGTAATGAAAAACTGTTTTTT; CDR3: CAIGSRQRSMSNEKLFF
J: TRBJ2-1; V: TRBV7-9; size: many; D: .; DNA: TGTGCCAGCAGCTTATTCGGTAAACCCCCTCAGAACAATGAGCAGTTCTTC; CDR3: CASSLFGKPPQNNEQFF
J: TRBJ1-4; V: TRBV6-5; size: many; D: .; DNA: TGTGCCAGCAGTTACACAGGGAATTACGATGAAAAACTGTTTTTT; CDR3: CASSYTGNYDEKLFF
J: TRBJ2-7; V: TRBV9; size: many; D: .; DNA: TGTGCCAGCAGCACCTCGACGGACTCCTACGAGCAGTACTTC; CDR3: CASSTSTDSYEQYF
J: TRBJ1-5; V: TRBV4-1; size: many; D: TRBD1; DNA: TGCGCCAGCAGCCAAGAGCCGGGACAGTATCAGCCCCAGCATTTT; CDR3: CASSQEPGQYQPQHF
J: TRBJ1-2; V: TRBV6-2/TRBV6-3; size: many; D: TRBD1; DNA: TGTGCCAGCACCCCCGCGCAACAGGGGCGCGGCTACACCTTC; CDR3: CASTPAQQGRGYTF
J: TRBJ1-1; V: TRBV5-1; size: many; D: .; DNA: TGCGCCAGCAACTCAGGGTTTTCAGCTTTCTTT; CDR3: CASNSGFSAFF
J: TRBJ2-1; V: TRBV10-3; size: many; D: TRBD2; DNA: TGTGCCATCAAGCTTGCGACTAGCGGGAGCGTCAATGAGCAGTTCTTC; CDR3: CAIKLATSGSVNEQFF
J: TRBJ2-5; V: TRBV9; size: many; D: .; DNA: TGTGCCAGCAGCCGGACGCAAGAGACCCAGTACTTC; CDR3: CASSRTQETQYF
J: TRBJ1-1; V: TRBV20-1; size: many; D: .; DNA: TGCAGTGCTAGAGGTGCTCTGGAGGCGGAGTCCTCTGAAGCTTTCTTT; CDR3: CSARGALEAESSEAFF
J: TRBJ2-7; V: TRBV20-1; size: many; D: TRBD1; DNA: TGCAGTGCTTCCCCCCCCGGACAGGGCTACGAGCAGTACTTC; CDR3: CSASPPGQGYEQYF
J: TRBJ2-4; V: TRBV9; size: many; D: TRBD1; DNA: TGTGCCAGCAGTCCCACGGGGGACAGGGACATTCAGTACTTC; CDR3: CASSPTGDRDIQYF
J: TRBJ1-1; V: TRBV9; size: few; D: .; DNA: TGTGCCAGCAGCGTAGATCCCCGTGGGGGAGGGAGTCTGAACACTGAAGCTTTCTTT; CDR3: CASSVDPRGGGSLNTEAFF